What follows is one TCR beta chain and its context. cDNA prepared by RNA extraction and subsequent reverse transcription served as the template for sequencing. Libraries were prepared by immunoSEQ multiplex PCR; TCRdb keeps only in-frame clonotypes and omits some of them. The sample lists about 290,000 clones; roughly 60% were seen once. The sample belongs to a study of CD8+ T cells in alopecia areata. Study as a whole: Treatment comprised oral tofacitinib, 5 to 10 mg twice daily, in treated patients.

Treatment noted: oral pan-JAK inhibitor, 5-10 mg twice daily. The CDR3 has 17 residues. Germline loops: CDR1 SNHLY, CDR2 FYNNEI. V lost 7 bases to trimming and J lost 2 bases; unmatched junction nucleotides: 11. Sequencing was performed on CD4+ T cells sorted from blood, taken at week 24, from a patient treated with tofacitinib. The chain couples TRBV2 to TRBJ2-3, with 11 bases that match TRBD2. The receptor comes from a human donor with alopecia areata. The CDR3 coding sequence is TGTGCCAGCACCTCGGGGGCTAGCGGGGGGCTCACAGATACGCAGTATTTT. It specifies CASTSGASGGLTDTQYF.